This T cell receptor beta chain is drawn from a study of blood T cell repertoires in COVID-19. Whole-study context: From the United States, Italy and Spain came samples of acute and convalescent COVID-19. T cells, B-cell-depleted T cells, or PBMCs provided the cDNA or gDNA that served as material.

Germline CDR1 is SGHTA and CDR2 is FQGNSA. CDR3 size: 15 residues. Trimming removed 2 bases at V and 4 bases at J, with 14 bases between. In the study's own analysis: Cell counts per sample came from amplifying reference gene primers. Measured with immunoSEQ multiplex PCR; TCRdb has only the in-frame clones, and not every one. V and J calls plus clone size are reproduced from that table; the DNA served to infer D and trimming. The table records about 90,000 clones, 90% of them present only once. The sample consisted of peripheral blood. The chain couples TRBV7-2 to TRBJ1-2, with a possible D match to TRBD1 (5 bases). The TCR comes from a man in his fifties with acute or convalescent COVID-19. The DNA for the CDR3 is TGTGCCAGCAGCTTAATCTGGCAGGGAAGCTATGGCTACACCTTC. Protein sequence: CASSLIWQGSYGYTF.